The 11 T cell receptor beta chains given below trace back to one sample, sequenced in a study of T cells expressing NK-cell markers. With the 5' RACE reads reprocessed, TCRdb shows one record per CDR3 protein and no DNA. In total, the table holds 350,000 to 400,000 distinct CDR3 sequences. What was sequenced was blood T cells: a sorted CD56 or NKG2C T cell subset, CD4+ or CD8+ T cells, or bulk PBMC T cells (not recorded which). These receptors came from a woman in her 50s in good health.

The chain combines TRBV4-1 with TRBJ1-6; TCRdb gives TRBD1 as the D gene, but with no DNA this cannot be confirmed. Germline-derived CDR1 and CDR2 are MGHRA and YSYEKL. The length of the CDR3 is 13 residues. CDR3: CASSGTGTSPLHF.

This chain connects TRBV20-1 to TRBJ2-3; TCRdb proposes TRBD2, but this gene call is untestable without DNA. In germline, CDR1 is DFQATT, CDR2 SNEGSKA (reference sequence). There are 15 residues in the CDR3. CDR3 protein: CSARDTLLSPLTQYF.

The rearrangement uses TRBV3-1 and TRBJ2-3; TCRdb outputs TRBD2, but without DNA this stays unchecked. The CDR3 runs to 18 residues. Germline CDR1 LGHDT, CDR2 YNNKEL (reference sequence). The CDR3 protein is CASSQVLAGLPGTDTQYF.

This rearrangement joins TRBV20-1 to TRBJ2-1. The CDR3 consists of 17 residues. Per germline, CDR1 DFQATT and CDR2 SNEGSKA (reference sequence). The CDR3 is CSARGERGVMSTFEQFF.

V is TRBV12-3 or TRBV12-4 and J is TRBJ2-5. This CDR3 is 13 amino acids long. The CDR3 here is CASTPGYQETQYF.

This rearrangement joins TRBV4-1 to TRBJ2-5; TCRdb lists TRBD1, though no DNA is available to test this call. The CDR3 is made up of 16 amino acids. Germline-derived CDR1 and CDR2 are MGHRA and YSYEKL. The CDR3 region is CASSQSPPTAPETQYF.

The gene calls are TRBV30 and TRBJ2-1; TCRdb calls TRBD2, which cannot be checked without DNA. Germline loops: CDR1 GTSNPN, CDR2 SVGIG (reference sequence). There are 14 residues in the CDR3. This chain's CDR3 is CAWISGRGGNEQFF.

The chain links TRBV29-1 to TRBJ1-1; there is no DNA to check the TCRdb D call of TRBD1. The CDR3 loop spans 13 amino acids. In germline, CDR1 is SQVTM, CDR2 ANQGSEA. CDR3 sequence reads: CSGVLGQAGEAFF.

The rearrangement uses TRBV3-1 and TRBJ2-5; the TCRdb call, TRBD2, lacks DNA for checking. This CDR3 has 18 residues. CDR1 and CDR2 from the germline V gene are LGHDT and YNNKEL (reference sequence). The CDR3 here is CASSLKRGTSGSEETQYF.

CDR3 residues: CASAGGSTDTQYF. This sequence joins TRBV6-6 and TRBJ2-3; the D call of TRBD2 rests on TCRdb alone, since no DNA is present to check it. Per germline, CDR1 MNHNY and CDR2 SVGAGI (reference sequence). The CDR3 runs to 13 residues.

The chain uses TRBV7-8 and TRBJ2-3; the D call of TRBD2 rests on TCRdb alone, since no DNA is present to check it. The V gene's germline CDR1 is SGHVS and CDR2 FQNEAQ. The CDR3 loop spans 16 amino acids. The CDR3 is CASSLGLAGGLDTQYF.